A single T cell receptor beta chain is shown here with its context. This specimen comes from a study of blood T cell repertoires in COVID-19. Across the study: Sites across the United States, Italy and Spain contributed samples from acute and convalescent COVID-19. T cells, B-cell-depleted T cells, or PBMCs provided the cDNA or gDNA that served as material.

V lost 7 bases and J lost 7, with 20 bases in between. Germline loops: CDR1 MNHNY, CDR2 SVGAGI (reference sequence). The CDR3 totals 14 residues. Source study methods: Amplification of reference gene primers was used by the study to estimate nucleated cell counts. Here immunoSEQ multiplex PCR was the method, and the copy in TCRdb shows in-frame clones only, minus some. The V and J calls and the clone size are those of that table, but D and trimming were determined from the DNA. The sample includes under 350,000 clones, around 89% of them seen just once. The V call is TRBV6-6, the J call TRBJ2-7, with D possibly TRBD1 on 6 matching bases. Sample: peripheral blood. The receptor's source is a man aged 35 to 55 with acute or convalescent COVID-19. The CDR3 is CASKDPGTRGEQYF. The DNA for the CDR3 is TGTGCCAGCAAGGACCCGGGGACACGCGGGGAGCAGTACTTC.